One sample yielded the 27 T cell receptor beta chains listed below, sequenced in a study of response to subunit inactivated influenza vaccine. A single record per CDR3 protein comes from TCRdb applying MiXCR to the RT-PCR reads. The repertoire has hundreds of thousands of distinct CDR3 sequences, 10% to 15% of them found once; the top ten carry under 10%. The sample in question was non-naive T cells sorted from PBMCs, obtained 14 to 15 days before vaccination. The receptors come from a man aged 50 to 60 who received an inactivated influenza vaccine.

The V call is TRBV6-2 or TRBV6-3, the J call TRBJ2-4, with 7 bases matching TRBD1. Germline V gene data show CDR1 as MNHEY and CDR2 as SVGEGT. With 6 bases clipped from V and 15 bases from J, the junction kept 11 bases outside the gene matches. This CDR3 is 12 amino acids long. As DNA, the CDR3 is TGTGCCAGCAGCCTCGCGAGGGGGCACTTGTACTTC. The encoded protein is CASSLARGHLYF.

This clonotype was observed a few times. The chain carries TRBV20-1 and TRBJ2-7; maybe TRBD1 (6 bases). This CDR3 spans 14 amino acids. Germline V gene lookup returns CDR1 DFQATT and CDR2 SNEGSKA (reference sequence). V lost 1 base and J lost 0, with 10 bases in between. CDR3 in amino acids: CSARGDMSSYEQYF. CDR3 DNA sequence: TGCAGTGCTAGAGGGGACATGAGCTCCTACGAGCAGTACTTC.

As for this clonotype: Given a much more abundant clone one base away, this may be a read error. The rearrangement joins TRBV6-1 to TRBJ2-3; TRBD2 is a possible D gene (6 bases). This CDR3 region has 16 residues. Deletions cut 7 bases from V and 5 bases from J, with 22 bases between. CDR1 and CDR2 (germline): MNHNS, SASEGT. The DNA for the CDR3 is TGTGCCAGCACCAGCCGGGACTCCTATAGTCTAGATACGCAGTATTTT. This sequence encodes CASTSRDSYSLDTQYF.

This clonotype was picked up many times. The chain couples TRBV28 to TRBJ2-1, with 7 bases matching TRBD1. Germline V gene data show CDR1 as MDHEN and CDR2 as SYDVKM. This CDR3 has 17 amino acids. Trimming at V came to 6 bases and at J to 8 bases, leaving 19 bases not matched to a gene. The CDR3 DNA is TGTGCCAGCAGCCTACTAACATCGACAGGGTTAGGCCATGAGCAGTTCTTC. As protein: CASSLLTSTGLGHEQFF.

Ten or more counts support this clonotype. DNA for the CDR3: TGTGCCAGCAGTTTCACTCGACAGGGTTCCTACGAGCAGTACTTC. This gives the protein CASSFTRQGSYEQYF. J is TRBJ2-7 and V is TRBV12-3 or TRBV12-4, with 7 bases identical to TRBD1. V shed 3 bases and J 1 base; nucleotides not matched to a gene: 6. The CDR3 has 15 residues.

The chain carries TRBV6-2 or TRBV6-3 and TRBJ2-1; D ambiguous. The CDR3 totals 11 residues. The V end was cut by 8 bases, the J end by 8 bases, with 10 bases between. Germline V CDR1 and CDR2: MNHEY, SVGEGT. The DNA for the CDR3 is TGTGCCAGCCGCCTTCTTTATGAGCAGTTCTTC. Translation gives CASRLLYEQFF.

The chain links TRBV4-3 to TRBJ2-1, with 7 bases identical to TRBD1. Germline V gene lookup returns CDR1 LGHNA and CDR2 YSLEER. V shed 0 bases, J shed 6 bases, and the junction held 8 bases outside the gene matches. The length of the CDR3 is 16 residues. The CDR3 nucleotides are TGCGCCAGCAGCCAAGAACTTAGACAGGGTGGCAATGAGCAGTTCTTC. This sequence encodes CASSQELRQGGNEQFF.

This clonotype has more than one count but fewer than ten. The gene calls are TRBV6-1 and TRBJ2-7; TRBD1 matches at 7 bases. This CDR3 contains 14 residues. V gave up 7 bases and J gave up 2 bases; unmatched junction bases: 8. Germline assignment: CDR1 MNHNS and CDR2 SASEGT. This chain's CDR3 is CASNRDSGTYEQYF. DNA for the CDR3: TGTGCCAGCAATCGGGACAGCGGTACCTACGAGCAGTACTTC.

The chain links TRBV20-1 to TRBJ1-3; unclear D gene. In germline, CDR1 is DFQATT, CDR2 SNEGSKA (reference sequence). Trimming stripped 0 bases from V and 0 bases from J, with 9 bases between. The CDR3 has 15 amino acids. CDR3 residues: CSARDGGFSGNTIYF. CDR3 coding DNA: TGCAGTGCTAGAGATGGCGGGTTCTCTGGAAACACCATATATTTT.

The chain joins TRBV28 to TRBJ1-3; D gene unclear. CDR3 size: 16 residues. V was trimmed by 5 bases and J by 0 bases, leaving 14 bases between them. Germline V gene sequence: CDR1 MDHEN, CDR2 SYDVKM. The CDR3 DNA sequence: TGTGCCAGCAGTAGTTGGACTCTACGCTCTGGAAACACCATATATTTT. Translating it yields CASSSWTLRSGNTIYF.

Comment on this clonotype: The junction differs from germline at one of its ends, possibly a read error. The chain is built from TRBV10-3 and TRBJ2-3; D perhaps matches TRBD1 (5 bases). Germline V gene sequence: CDR1 ENHRY, CDR2 SYGVKD. The CDR3 covers 12 residues. The CDR3 reads CAIRQGADTQNF. In nucleotides, the CDR3 is TGTGCCATCAGGCAGGGTGCAGATACGCAGAATTTT.

The genes are TRBV20-1 and TRBJ1-6; D is ambiguous. This CDR3 is built from 12 residues. The germline V gene encodes CDR1 DFQATT and CDR2 SNEGSKA (reference sequence). The V and J ends lost 4 bases and 7 bases respectively, with 8 bases between them. The CDR3 here is CSATPGNSPLHF. The CDR3 DNA reads as TGCAGTGCTACCCCGGGAAATTCACCCCTCCACTTT.

This clonotype has a handful of counts. V gene TRBV5-5 combines with J gene TRBJ2-7; no reliable D call. CDR3 length equals 14 residues. Germline CDR1 SGHKS, CDR2 YYEKEE (reference sequence). Trimming pared 0 bases from V and 4 bases from J, leaving 11 bases between. The CDR3 region is CASSLGYREYEQYF. CDR3 bases: TGTGCCAGCAGCTTGGGGTACCGAGAATACGAGCAGTACTTC.

This clonotype was counted a few times. This rearrangement joins TRBV21-1 to TRBJ2-7; the table's D call, TRBD1, has no DNA check behind it. TRBV21-1 is shown as a pseudogene. The CDR3 length is 14 residues. The CDR3 sequence is CASSKDGGPYEQYF. The CDR3 bases are TGTGCCAGCAGCAAAGATGGGGGGCCCTACGAGCAGTACTTC.

V and J are TRBV5-4 and TRBJ2-7; 8 bases are a match to TRBD2. Per germline, CDR1 SGHNT and CDR2 YYREEE (reference sequence). V lost 4 bases, J lost 6 bases, and 6 bases stayed unmatched. The CDR3 contains 13 residues. This CDR3 is CASSPRGGGEQYF. The CDR3 nucleotides read TGTGCCAGCAGCCCCCGGGGGGGCGGCGAGCAGTACTTC.

This clonotype was recorded at least ten times. V and J are TRBV20-1 and TRBJ2-7; D may be TRBD2 (5 bases). The CDR3 is 15 amino acids. CDR1 and CDR2 from the germline V gene are DFQATT and SNEGSKA (reference sequence). V was trimmed by 0 bases and J by 0 bases, leaving 12 bases between them. The CDR3 region is CSARDSARSSYEQYF. CDR3 DNA sequence: TGCAGTGCTAGAGATAGCGCCCGAAGCTCCTACGAGCAGTACTTC.

This clonotype has just a few counts. The genes are TRBV9 and TRBJ2-1; D may be TRBD2 (6 bases). V was trimmed by 0 bases and J by 2 bases, leaving 15 bases between them. Germline V gene data show CDR1 as SGDLS and CDR2 as YYNGEE. CDR3 length equals 17 residues. CDR3 bases: TGTGCCAGCAGCGTAGAGTTGATCGGGGGACCCTACAATGAGCAGTTCTTC. This encodes CASSVELIGGPYNEQFF.

The chain joins TRBV10-3 to TRBJ2-5; D uncertain. Germline V CDR1 and CDR2: ENHRY, SYGVKD. Trimming stripped 3 bases from V and 2 bases from J, with 10 bases between. This CDR3 is built from 14 residues. The DNA of the CDR3 is TGTGCCATCAGTGACCCGGCTAAACAAGAGACCCAGTACTTC. Protein product: CAISDPAKQETQYF.

This clonotype was detected ten times or more. The chain is built from TRBV5-1 and TRBJ1-1; TRBD1 might be the D (5 bases). CDR1 and CDR2 from the germline V gene are SGHRS and YFSETQ. Deletions cut 0 bases from V and 4 bases from J, with 7 bases between. The CDR3 has 13 amino acids. The CDR3 DNA follows: TGCGCCAGCAGCTTGGTGAGGGGCACTGAAGCTTTCTTT. Translation: CASSLVRGTEAFF.

This clonotype was detected ten times or more. The chain is built from TRBV25-1 and TRBJ2-2; 10 bases are shared with TRBD2. V shed 0 bases, J shed 5 bases, and the junction held 9 bases outside the gene matches. CDR1 MGHDK and CDR2 SYGVNS come from the germline V gene. The CDR3 is 18 amino acids. CDR3 DNA: TGTGCCAGCAGTGAATATATCGGGGCTAGCGGGGGAACCGGGGAGCTGTTTTTT. Translated, it gives CASSEYIGASGGTGELFF.

This clonotype turned up a few times. The gene calls are TRBV5-1 and TRBJ2-7; D perhaps matches TRBD1 (6 bases). V was clipped by 8 bases and J by 7 bases, with 19 bases between them. Germline lookup yields CDR1 SGHRS and CDR2 YFSETQ. The CDR3 consists of 13 residues. CDR3 in DNA: TGCGCCAGGGGGGACACCCATTCGGGGGAGCAGTACTTC. It specifies CARGDTHSGEQYF.

The table lists this clonotype with a few counts. The junction and the germline gene differ at one end; a read error may be behind it. The gene calls are TRBV3-1 and TRBJ2-1; possible D gene TRBD2, 6 bases. The CDR3 has 16 residues. The germline V gene has CDR1 LGHDT and CDR2 YNNKEL (reference sequence). The CDR3 protein is CASSQEPSASHNEQFF. In nucleotides, the CDR3 is TGTGCCAGCAGCCAAGAACCTAGCGCCTCCCACAATGAGCAGTTCTTC.

This clonotype was picked up many times. The V call is TRBV25-1, the J call TRBJ2-3; TRBD2 matches at 7 bases. The CDR3 runs 19 residues. CDR1 and CDR2 (germline): MGHDK, SYGVNS. V was pared by 5 bases and J by 0 bases, with 17 bases of the junction left unmatched. The CDR3 is CASSTLRATSELSTDTQYF. CDR3 nucleotide sequence: TGTGCCAGCAGTACCCTAAGGGCAACTAGCGAACTGAGCACAGATACGCAGTATTTT.

This clonotype showed up just a few times. The genes are TRBV12-3 or TRBV12-4 and TRBJ1-1, with D perhaps TRBD1 (6 bases). The V and J ends lost 7 bases and 2 bases respectively, with 14 bases between them. CDR3 length: 14 residues. CDR3 nucleotides: TGTGCCAGCACCTTACAGGGCTTAAACACTGAAGCTTTCTTT. This gives the protein CASTLQGLNTEAFF.

The rearrangement joins TRBV7-9 to TRBJ2-5; D might be TRBD1 or TRBD2, each matching 5 bases. V was pared by 7 bases and J by 7 bases, with 28 bases between. The CDR3 has 17 residues. Germline V gene data show CDR1 as SEHNR and CDR2 as FQNEAQ (reference sequence). The CDR3 region has the DNA TGTGCCAGCAACCCGTCGGGGACCCTAGGCCGCCCGGGGACCCAGTACTTC. Translating gives CASNPSGTLGRPGTQYF.

The chain carries TRBV11-2 and TRBJ2-7; 8 nucleotides agree with TRBD1. The CDR3 has 14 amino acids. Unmatched junction bases numbered 1, after V lost 2 bases and J lost 1 base. Germline V gives CDR1 SGHAT, CDR2 FQNNGV. This CDR3 reads CASSLYRGSYEQYF. The CDR3 DNA follows: TGTGCCAGCAGCTTATACAGGGGGTCCTACGAGCAGTACTTC.

As DNA, the CDR3 is TGTGCCAGCTCACCACCCCAGGGAGAGACCCAGTACTTC. Translated, it gives CASSPPQGETQYF. The chain carries TRBV18 and TRBJ2-5; weak D call: TRBD1 (5 bases). Germline lookup yields CDR1 KGHSH and CDR2 LQKENI. This CDR3 comprises 13 residues. The V end was cut by 0 bases, the J end by 4 bases, with 6 bases between.